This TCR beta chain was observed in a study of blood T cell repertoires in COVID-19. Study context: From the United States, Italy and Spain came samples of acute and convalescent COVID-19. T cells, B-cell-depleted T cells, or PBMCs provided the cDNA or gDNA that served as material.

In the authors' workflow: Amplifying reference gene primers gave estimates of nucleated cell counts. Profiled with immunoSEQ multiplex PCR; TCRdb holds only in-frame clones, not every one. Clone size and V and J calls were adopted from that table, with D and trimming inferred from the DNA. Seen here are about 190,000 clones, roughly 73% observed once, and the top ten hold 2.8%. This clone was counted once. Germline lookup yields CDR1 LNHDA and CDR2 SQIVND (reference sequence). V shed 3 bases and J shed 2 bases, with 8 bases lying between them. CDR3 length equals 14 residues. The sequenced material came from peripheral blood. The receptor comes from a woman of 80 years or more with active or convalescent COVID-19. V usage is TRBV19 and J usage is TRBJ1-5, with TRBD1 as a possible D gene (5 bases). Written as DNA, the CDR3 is TGTGCCAGTAGTATTGACAGACGCAATCAGCCCCAGCATTTT. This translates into CASSIDRRNQPQHF.